The rows below give T cell receptor beta chains drawn from one sample of a study of blood T cell repertoires in COVID-19. TCRdb's copy holds only in-frame clones and misses some; the assay was immunoSEQ multiplex PCR. The table records under 200,000 clones, 82% of them present only once. Material for sequencing was peripheral blood. These receptors came from a woman aged 60 to 75 with COVID-19, enrolled during active disease. Both conserved end residues are part of each CDR3. The order of the fields is D gene, clone size, J gene, V gene, CDR3 length, CDR3 protein, CDR3 DNA. D genes are given only for firm matches. Rows give clone size only sometimes, using once, few, many, or a class for an expanded clone.

D: .; size: once; J: TRBJ2-1; V: TRBV5-1; length: 14; CDR3: CASSLPDSPNEQFF; DNA: TGCGCCAGCAGCTTGCCGGACTCCCCCAATGAGCAGTTCTTC
D: .; size: .; J: TRBJ2-5; V: TRBV5-1; length: 15; CDR3: CASSILGSRQETQYF; DNA: TGCGCCAGCAGCATTCTAGGGAGTAGGCAAGAGACCCAGTACTTC
D: TRBD1; size: once; J: TRBJ1-6; V: TRBV7-6; length: 16; CDR3: CASSFYGTGENSPLHF; DNA: TGTGCCAGCAGCTTTTACGGGACAGGGGAAAATTCACCCCTCCACTTT
D: TRBD1; size: few; J: TRBJ2-2; V: TRBV5-1; length: 16; CDR3: CASTLLGTVNTGELFF; DNA: TGCGCCAGCACCCTCCTCGGGACAGTGAACACCGGGGAGCTGTTTTTT
D: TRBD1; size: .; J: TRBJ1-5; V: TRBV6-4; length: 14; CDR3: CASSETGGKQPQHF; DNA: TGTGCCAGCAGTGAAACAGGGGGTAAACAGCCCCAGCATTTT
D: .; size: .; J: TRBJ2-4; V: TRBV3-1/TRBV3-2; length: 16; CDR3: CASPPRQVSAKNIQYF; DNA: TGTGCCAGTCCACCCCGACAGGTCTCAGCCAAAAACATTCAGTACTTC
D: .; size: .; J: TRBJ1-1; V: TRBV28; length: 13; CDR3: CASSLRRQTEAFF; DNA: TGTGCCAGCAGTTTACGACGACAGACTGAAGCTTTCTTT
D: .; size: .; J: TRBJ2-1; V: TRBV11-2; length: 14; CDR3: CASSLAGTYNEQFF; DNA: TGTGCCAGCAGCTTAGCGGGGACCTACAATGAGCAGTTCTTC
D: TRBD1; size: many; J: TRBJ2-7; V: TRBV6-5; length: 12; CDR3: CASNGQGYEQYF; DNA: TGTGCCAGTAACGGACAGGGGTACGAGCAGTACTTC
D: TRBD1; size: .; J: TRBJ1-4; V: TRBV7-6; length: 17; CDR3: CASSLGDRVQGYEKLFF; DNA: TGTGCCAGCAGCTTAGGGGACAGGGTTCAAGGGTATGAAAAACTGTTTTTT
D: .; size: .; J: TRBJ2-7; V: TRBV3-1/TRBV3-2; length: 15; CDR3: CASSQTSAPSYEQYF; DNA: TGTGCCAGCAGCCAAACTTCCGCCCCCTCCTACGAGCAGTACTTC
D: TRBD1; size: .; J: TRBJ1-4; V: TRBV5-5; length: 15; CDR3: CASSLGGQGGEKLFF; DNA: TGTGCCAGCAGCTTGGGCGGGCAGGGGGGAGAAAAACTGTTTTTT
D: .; size: .; J: TRBJ1-4; V: TRBV9; length: 16; CDR3: CASSVFDSATNEKLFF; DNA: TGTGCCAGCAGCGTTTTTGACTCTGCAACTAATGAAAAACTGTTTTTT
D: .; size: .; J: TRBJ2-2; V: TRBV24-1; length: 15; CDR3: CATSWTATSTGELFF; DNA: TGTGCCACCAGCTGGACAGCTACTTCCACCGGGGAGCTGTTTTTT
D: TRBD1; size: .; J: TRBJ1-5; V: TRBV2; length: 17; CDR3: CASSDSRRTGIDQPQHF; DNA: TGTGCCAGCAGTGATTCTCGAAGGACAGGGATCGATCAGCCCCAGCATTTT
D: TRBD2; size: .; J: TRBJ2-7; V: TRBV5-1; length: 16; CDR3: CASSLVGGRARGEQYF; DNA: TGCGCCAGCAGCTTGGTAGGCGGGAGGGCCCGAGGGGAGCAGTACTTC
D: .; size: .; J: TRBJ1-4; V: TRBV19; length: 13; CDR3: CASSKGVVEKLFF; DNA: TGTGCCAGTAGTAAGGGGGTGGTGGAAAAACTGTTTTTT
D: TRBD2; size: .; J: TRBJ2-7; V: TRBV30; length: 17; CDR3: CAWTPGVVAGATYEQYF; DNA: TGTGCCTGGACCCCCGGTGTCGTAGCGGGAGCTACGTACGAGCAGTACTTC
D: .; size: .; J: TRBJ1-3; V: TRBV19; length: 16; CDR3: CASSVRTRAYGNTIYF; DNA: TGTGCCAGTAGTGTCAGGACGCGGGCTTATGGAAACACCATATATTTT
D: .; size: .; J: TRBJ1-5; V: TRBV30; length: 13; CDR3: CAWSVLGSQPQHF; DNA: TGTGCCTGGAGTGTACTCGGGTCTCAGCCCCAGCATTTT